A selection of T cell receptor beta chains follows, all from one sample in a study of graft-versus-host responses after intestinal transplantation. Assay: immunoSEQ multiplex PCR; the TCRdb copy retains only in-frame clones and omits some. Of tens of thousands of clones in the sample, roughly 95% were seen once. This specimen consisted of PBMCs, obtained 156 days after intestinal transplant. The receptor source for this set is a human patient who received an intestinal transplant, so some T cells may come from the graft donor. CDR3s include the opening cysteine and the closing phenylalanine or tryptophan. D genes are given only for firm matches. A row's size may be missing; if present it is once, few, many or a size class.

j_gene | d_gene | v_gene | abundance | len | CDR3aa | CDR3nt
TRBJ2-7 | TRBD1 | TRBV6-6 | - | 14 | CASRDRGGSYEQYF | TGTGCCAGCAGGGACAGGGGAGGATCCTACGAGCAGTACTTC
TRBJ2-7 | - | TRBV6-5 | - | 15 | CASRVSGGGFYEQYF | TGTGCCAGCAGGGTGAGTGGGGGAGGATTCTACGAGCAGTACTTC
TRBJ1-1 | - | TRBV7-3 | - | 15 | CASSLTPPGNTEAFF | TGTGCCAGCAGCTTAACACCTCCAGGGAACACTGAAGCTTTCTTT
TRBJ2-7 | TRBD1 | TRBV11-2 | once | 15 | CASSLAAGGYYEQYF | TGTGCCAGCAGCTTGGCCGCAGGGGGCTATTACGAGCAGTACTTC
TRBJ1-4 | - | TRBV30 | - | 13 | CAWSVIQQEKLFF | TGTGCCTGGAGTGTGATTCAACAGGAAAAACTGTTTTTT
TRBJ1-2 | TRBD1 | TRBV30 | - | 13 | CACNHDRALEGTF | TGTGCCTGTAACCACGACAGGGCCCTCGAGGGGACCTTC
TRBJ1-2 | - | TRBV7-9 | - | 14 | CASSFIGDNYGYTF | TGTGCCAGCAGCTTCATTGGAGATAACTATGGCTACACCTTC
TRBJ2-7 | - | TRBV6-1 | - | 14 | CASSDDMLAHEQYF | TGTGCCAGCAGTGATGACATGCTGGCCCACGAGCAGTACTTC
TRBJ2-4 | TRBD2 | TRBV10-3 | - | 18 | CAISEGDHVAGGTNIQYF | TGTGCCATCAGTGAGGGGGACCACGTAGCGGGAGGGACGAACATTCAGTACTTC
TRBJ2-4 | TRBD2 | TRBV5-6 | - | 14 | CASSLETSGNIQYF | TGTGCCAGCAGCTTGGAGACTAGCGGAAACATTCAGTACTTC
TRBJ2-3 | TRBD2 | TRBV29-1 | - | 11 | CSGRGGYTQYF | TGCAGCGGCCGCGGGGGGTATACGCAGTATTTT
TRBJ2-6 | - | TRBV19 | - | 16 | CASSIRLHSGANVLTF | TGTGCCAGTAGTATTCGTCTGCACTCTGGGGCCAACGTCCTGACTTTC
TRBJ2-7 | - | TRBV19 | - | 12 | CASSSQGNEQYF | TGTGCCAGTAGCTCACAGGGCAACGAGCAGTACTTC
TRBJ2-6 | - | TRBV5-1 | - | 17 | CASSLVGRFSGANVLTF | TGCGCCAGCAGCTTGGTCGGCCGATTCTCTGGGGCCAACGTCCTGACTTTC
TRBJ1-4 | - | TRBV4-1 | - | 16 | CASSPLNEGANEKLFF | TGCGCCAGCAGCCCCCTGAATGAGGGGGCTAATGAAAAACTGTTTTTT
TRBJ2-7 | TRBD1 | TRBV14 | - | 15 | CASRSDRGQLHEQYF | TGTGCCAGCAGGTCCGACAGGGGGCAACTCCACGAGCAGTACTTC
TRBJ2-7 | - | TRBV4-2 | - | 13 | CASSQGFGYEQYF | TGTGCCAGCAGCCAAGGCTTCGGCTACGAGCAGTACTTC
TRBJ2-7 | - | TRBV4-3 | once | 17 | CASSQERSIGGSYEQYF | TGCGCCAGCAGCCAAGAAAGGAGTATAGGAGGCTCCTACGAGCAGTACTTC
TRBJ2-1 | - | TRBV11-3 | - | 15 | CASSPGTSRHNEQFF | TGTGCCAGCAGCCCAGGGACCTCCAGACACAATGAGCAGTTCTTC
TRBJ2-6 | - | TRBV27 | - | 17 | CASSLSIRQSGANVLAF | TGTGCCAGCAGTTTATCGATCAGGCAGTCTGGGGCCAACGTCCTGGCTTTC
TRBJ2-7 | TRBD1 | TRBV6-1 | few | 15 | CASSLRQGIAGEQYF | TGTGCCAGCAGTTTACGACAGGGAATAGCTGGCGAGCAGTACTTC
TRBJ2-6 | - | TRBV9 | - | 16 | CASKGGGSSGANVLTF | TGTGCCAGCAAAGGGGGCGGGAGCTCTGGGGCCAACGTCCTGACTTTC
TRBJ1-6 | - | TRBV10-1 | - | 15 | CASSESPGLGSPLHF | TGCGCCAGCAGTGAGTCACCGGGCCTTGGATCACCCCTCCACTTT
TRBJ1-1 | TRBD1 | TRBV5-1 | - | 17 | CASSLLRQGAIGTEAFF | TGCGCCAGCAGCTTGTTAAGGCAGGGGGCTATTGGGACTGAAGCTTTCTTT
TRBJ2-2 | - | TRBV27 | - | 11 | CASSLDGELFF | TGTGCCAGCAGTTTAGACGGGGAGCTGTTTTTT
TRBJ2-7 | - | TRBV13 | - | 14 | CASSFRGGSYEQYF | TGTGCCAGCAGTTTCCGGGGCGGATCCTACGAGCAGTACTTC
TRBJ2-7 | - | TRBV11-3 | - | 14 | CASSLRGTSYEQYF | TGTGCCAGCAGCTTAAGGGGGACCTCCTACGAGCAGTACTTC
TRBJ1-3 | TRBD1 | TRBV5-6 | - | 15 | CASSLGQGDGNTIYF | TGTGCCAGCAGCTTGGGACAGGGAGACGGAAACACCATATATTTT
TRBJ1-1 | - | TRBV29-1 | - | 13 | CSVGGRMNTEAFF | TGCAGCGTTGGTGGCAGGATGAACACTGAAGCTTTCTTT
TRBJ2-5 | - | TRBV9 | - | 17 | CASSSPRGTAAKETQYF | TGTGCCAGCAGCTCCCCAAGAGGGACGGCGGCAAAAGAGACCCAGTACTTC
TRBJ2-1 | - | TRBV7-9 | - | 13 | CASSSGALNEQFF | TGTGCCAGCAGCTCGGGGGCTCTCAATGAGCAGTTCTTC
TRBJ1-1 | - | TRBV6-6 | - | 15 | CASSYFTAQNTEAFF | TGTGCCAGCAGTTATTTTACAGCGCAAAACACTGAAGCTTTCTTT
TRBJ1-5 | - | TRBV6-1 | - | 14 | CASSNRGRNQPQHF | TGTGCCAGCAGTAACCGGGGCCGCAATCAGCCCCAGCATTTT
TRBJ1-1 | - | TRBV6-5 | - | 14 | CASRIAGSNTEAFF | TGTGCCAGCAGGATTGCAGGGAGCAACACTGAAGCTTTCTTT
TRBJ2-7 | TRBD1 | TRBV6-1 | once | 14 | CASSGWTGAYEQYF | TGTGCCAGCAGTGGGTGGACAGGGGCCTACGAGCAGTACTTC
TRBJ2-2 | - | TRBV7-3 | - | 15 | CASSLKGGYPGELFF | TGTGCCAGCAGCTTAAAGGGGGGGTACCCCGGGGAGCTGTTTTTT
TRBJ1-2 | - | TRBV12-5 | once | 11 | CASGLHYGYTF | TGTGCTAGTGGTTTGCACTATGGCTACACCTTC
TRBJ2-5 | TRBD1 | TRBV29-1 | - | 14 | CSVDRVWTQETQYF | TGCAGCGTCGACAGGGTGTGGACCCAAGAGACCCAGTACTTC
TRBJ1-2 | - | TRBV5-4 | - | 16 | CASSPKTGRMHYGYTF | TGTGCCAGCAGCCCTAAGACAGGAAGAATGCACTATGGCTACACCTTC
TRBJ2-7 | - | TRBV27 | - | 15 | CASSLARAGPYEQYF | TGTGCCAGCTCCTTGGCTAGGGCGGGCCCCTACGAGCAGTACTTC
TRBJ1-4 | - | TRBV27 | - | 15 | CASSGGAETNEKLFF | TGTGCCAGCTCGGGGGGCGCGGAAACTAATGAAAAACTGTTTTTT
TRBJ2-1 | - | TRBV25-1 | once | 12 | CASSESGNEQFF | TGTGCCAGCAGTGAATCTGGCAATGAGCAGTTCTTC
TRBJ1-2 | TRBD1 | TRBV19 | - | 15 | CASSKRQGANYGYTF | TGTGCCAGTAGTAAGCGACAGGGGGCTAACTATGGCTACACCTTC
TRBJ1-6 | - | TRBV27 | - | 12 | CASSFSNSPLHF | TGTGCCAGCAGTTTTTCTAATTCACCCCTCCACTTT
TRBJ1-1 | - | TRBV7-9 | - | 12 | CASRELNTEAFF | TGTGCCAGCCGGGAGCTTAACACTGAAGCTTTCTTT
TRBJ2-7 | TRBD2 | TRBV6-1 | - | 15 | CASSESGGYSYEQYF | TGTGCCAGCAGTGAATCCGGGGGGTACTCCTACGAGCAGTACTTC
TRBJ1-4 | - | TRBV19 | once | 19 | CASNTGPGGVLPNNEKLFF | TGTGCCAGTAATACCGGCCCCGGGGGCGTCCTCCCTAATAATGAAAAACTGTTTTTT
TRBJ2-1 | TRBD2 | TRBV19 | - | 17 | CASSMGSGSRSYNEQFF | TGTGCCAGTAGTATGGGGAGCGGGAGTAGATCCTACAATGAGCAGTTCTTC
TRBJ1-3 | - | TRBV21-1 | - | 17 | CASSRKLLQHARNTIYF | TGTGCCAGCAGCAGGAAACTACTACAACACGCACGAAACACCATATATTTT
TRBJ2-1 | - | TRBV11-2 | - | 16 | CASSQSVVTMDNEQFF | TGTGCCAGCAGCCAGAGCGTCGTCACCATGGACAATGAGCAGTTCTTC
TRBJ2-3 | TRBD2 | TRBV5-4 | - | 16 | CASSLGLAGITDTQYF | TGTGCCAGCAGCTTGGGCCTAGCGGGTATCACAGATACGCAGTATTTT
TRBJ1-1 | TRBD1 | TRBV7-3 | - | 13 | CASSLRQGAEAFF | TGTGCCAGCAGCTTAAGACAGGGGGCTGAAGCTTTCTTT
TRBJ2-5 | TRBD2 | TRBV4-1 | - | 14 | CASSQWLAGETQYF | TGCGCCAGCAGCCAATGGCTAGCGGGAGAGACCCAGTACTTC